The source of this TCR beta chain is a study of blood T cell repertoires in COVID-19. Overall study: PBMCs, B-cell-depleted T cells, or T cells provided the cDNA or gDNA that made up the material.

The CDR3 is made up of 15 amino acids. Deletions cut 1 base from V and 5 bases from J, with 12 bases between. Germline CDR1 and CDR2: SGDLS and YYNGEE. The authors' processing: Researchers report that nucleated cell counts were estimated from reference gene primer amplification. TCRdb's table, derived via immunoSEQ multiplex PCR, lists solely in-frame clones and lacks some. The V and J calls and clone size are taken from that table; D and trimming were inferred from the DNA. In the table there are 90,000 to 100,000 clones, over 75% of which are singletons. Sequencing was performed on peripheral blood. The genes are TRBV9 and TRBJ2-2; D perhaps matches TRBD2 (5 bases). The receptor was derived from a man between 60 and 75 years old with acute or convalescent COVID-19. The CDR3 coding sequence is TGTGCCAGCAGCGTATTCCGGGGTAGTACCGGGGAGCTGTTTTTT. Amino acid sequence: CASSVFRGSTGELFF.